The entry below gives a single TCR beta chain sequence along with its context. TCRdb reprocessed the 5' RACE reads with MiXCR, giving one entry per CDR3 protein. The sample includes about 5,200 distinct CDR3 sequences, just over 70% of them seen just once. CDR3 length equals 17 residues. The germline CDR1 and CDR2 sequences are LNHNV and YYDKDF (reference sequence). V was clipped by 1 base and J by 0 bases; unmatched bases: 5. This TCR was sampled from a female donor with breast cancer. The chain couples TRBV15 to TRBJ1-3, with 8 positions matching TRBD1. Sequenced input: naive CD4+ T cells sorted from blood. The subset is: naive CD4+ T cells, CD4+CD45RA+CD25-. The CDR3 loop reads CATSRVGQGYSGNTIYF. The CDR3 DNA is TGTGCCACCAGCAGAGTCGGACAGGGATACTCTGGAAACACCATATATTTT.